This T cell receptor (beta chain) appears in the sequencing data of a study of T cell responses to AZD1222 COVID-19 vaccine. Generated by immunoSEQ multiplex PCR, the TCRdb table keeps only in-frame clones and is missing some. The data contain roughly 180,000 clones, just under 95% of them singletons. Study-wide findings and caveats: Nearly half of the spike-specific TCRs reportedly recognize variant regions that carry no mutations.

CDR3 size: 13 residues. V lost 6 bases and J 2 bases, leaving 11 bases between the germline ends. The germline V gene has CDR1 SGHRS and CDR2 YFSETQ. In the case of this clone: Its target is unknown.

Specimen: peripheral blood, collected 28 days after the second dose of the MenACWY control vaccine. The chain recombines TRBV5-1 with TRBJ1-1; D possibly corresponds to TRBD1 (5 bases). The source of this sequence is an adult who received the MenACWY meningococcal vaccine as a control. The CDR3 protein is CASTGRINTEAFF. In nucleotides, the CDR3 is TGCGCCAGCACGGGACGGATAAACACTGAAGCTTTCTTT.